A selection of T cell receptor beta chains follows, all from one sample in a study of blood T cell repertoires in COVID-19. Data came from immunoSEQ multiplex PCR; TCRdb stores just in-frame clones and leaves some out. The sample shows 50,000 to 80,000 clones, approximately 88% of them seen only once. Sequencing was done on a sample of peripheral blood. These receptors originate from a woman in her sixties or seventies with COVID-19, enrolled during active disease. Both conserved end residues are part of each CDR3. A D gene is named only where the DNA matches it firmly. Size values are once, few and many counts, or a class for expanded clones, and some rows have none.

j_gene: TRBJ1-6; d_gene: NA; abundance: NA; v_gene: TRBV21-1; CDR3aa: CASKTTASDSPLHF; CDR3nt: TGTGCCAGCAAAACAACCGCAAGTGATTCACCCCTCCACTTT
j_gene: TRBJ1-3; d_gene: TRBD1; abundance: NA; v_gene: TRBV5-4; CDR3aa: CASSLGTGTGNTIYF; CDR3nt: TGTGCCAGCAGCTTGGGGACAGGAACAGGAAACACCATATATTTT
j_gene: TRBJ1-1; d_gene: NA; abundance: NA; v_gene: TRBV5-6; CDR3aa: CASSHRVEAFF; CDR3nt: TGTGCCAGCAGCCACAGGGTTGAAGCTTTCTTT
j_gene: TRBJ2-1; d_gene: NA; abundance: NA; v_gene: TRBV5-4; CDR3aa: CASSLGVAVTYNEQFF; CDR3nt: TGTGCCAGCAGCTTGGGTGTAGCGGTCACCTACAATGAGCAGTTCTTC
j_gene: TRBJ2-3; d_gene: NA; abundance: NA; v_gene: TRBV2; CDR3aa: CASGRSSHTQYF; CDR3nt: TGTGCCAGCGGGAGGTCTTCCCATACGCAGTATTTT
j_gene: TRBJ2-7; d_gene: NA; abundance: NA; v_gene: TRBV19; CDR3aa: CASSNVMGNSGTYEQYF; CDR3nt: TGTGCCAGTAGTAACGTTATGGGCAATTCTGGAACCTACGAGCAGTACTTC
j_gene: TRBJ1-5; d_gene: NA; abundance: NA; v_gene: TRBV16; CDR3aa: CASSPDSGANQPQHF; CDR3nt: TGTGCCAGCAGCCCAGATAGCGGGGCCAATCAGCCCCAGCATTTT
j_gene: TRBJ1-2; d_gene: NA; abundance: once; v_gene: TRBV29-1; CDR3aa: CSVGEPGYGYTF; CDR3nt: TGCAGCGTTGGGGAGCCGGGCTATGGCTACACCTTC
j_gene: TRBJ2-7; d_gene: TRBD1; abundance: NA; v_gene: TRBV10-3; CDR3aa: CAIRGGTGSSYEQYF; CDR3nt: TGTGCCATCAGAGGGGGGACAGGATCTTCCTACGAGCAGTACTTC
j_gene: TRBJ2-5; d_gene: NA; abundance: NA; v_gene: TRBV10-3; CDR3aa: CAISERRTATGETQYF; CDR3nt: TGTGCCATCAGTGAAAGAAGGACTGCCACCGGAGAGACCCAGTACTTC
j_gene: TRBJ2-5; d_gene: TRBD2; abundance: NA; v_gene: TRBV28; CDR3aa: CASSGDPGGQETQYF; CDR3nt: TGTGCCAGCAGTGGGGATCCGGGGGGACAAGAGACCCAGTACTTC
j_gene: TRBJ2-7; d_gene: NA; abundance: NA; v_gene: TRBV7-2; CDR3aa: CASSPLLASYEQYF; CDR3nt: TGTGCCAGCAGCCCCCTTTTAGCTTCCTACGAGCAGTACTTC
j_gene: TRBJ1-6; d_gene: NA; abundance: NA; v_gene: TRBV5-6; CDR3aa: CASSPGLSSYNSPLHF; CDR3nt: TGTGCCAGCAGCCCCGGACTGAGCTCCTATAATTCACCCCTCCACTTT
j_gene: TRBJ1-2; d_gene: TRBD1; abundance: NA; v_gene: TRBV7-9; CDR3aa: CASRAPGQGDTGYTF; CDR3nt: TGTGCCAGCAGGGCACCGGGACAGGGGGATACTGGCTACACCTTC
j_gene: TRBJ1-4; d_gene: TRBD1; abundance: NA; v_gene: TRBV6-5; CDR3aa: CASRETGPGEKLFF; CDR3nt: TGTGCCAGCAGGGAGACAGGGCCCGGTGAAAAACTGTTTTTT
j_gene: TRBJ1-1; d_gene: NA; abundance: NA; v_gene: TRBV4-1; CDR3aa: CASSQDRAGGTTEAFF; CDR3nt: TGCGCCAGCAGCCAAGATAGGGCGGGCGGCACCACTGAAGCTTTCTTT
j_gene: TRBJ1-2; d_gene: TRBD1; abundance: NA; v_gene: TRBV5-1; CDR3aa: CATTPGGTVYGYTF; CDR3nt: TGCGCCACCACTCCTGGTGGGACAGTCTATGGCTACACCTTC
j_gene: TRBJ2-7; d_gene: NA; abundance: NA; v_gene: TRBV6-6; CDR3aa: CASSSPELFEQYF; CDR3nt: TGTGCCAGCAGCTCCCCCGAACTTTTCGAGCAGTACTTC
j_gene: TRBJ1-2; d_gene: NA; abundance: NA; v_gene: TRBV9; CDR3aa: CASSIGRFDGYTF; CDR3nt: TGTGCCAGCTCCATAGGGAGATTTGATGGCTACACCTTC
j_gene: TRBJ1-5; d_gene: NA; abundance: NA; v_gene: TRBV6-5; CDR3aa: CASRDSLNQPQHF; CDR3nt: TGTGCCAGCAGGGACAGCCTCAATCAGCCCCAGCATTTT
j_gene: TRBJ2-7; d_gene: NA; abundance: NA; v_gene: TRBV3-1/TRBV3-2; CDR3aa: CASSPQTYEQYF; CDR3nt: TGTGCCAGCAGCCCCCAGACCTACGAGCAGTACTTC